The 12 T cell receptor beta chains reported below all come from one sample, sequenced in a study of CD8 T cells in Susac syndrome (dated by TCRdb to between 2018 and 2021). The method was the immunoSEQ multiplex PCR assay. RNA was extracted with the RNeasy kit and roughly 0.45 to 1 ug was reverse transcribed using random hexamers. TCRdb reprocessed the public reads (quality trimming at Q25 with fastp, clone calling with MiXCR) and kept in-frame beta chains. Rows merge per CDR3 protein into single entries with the most common DNA and genes. This sample holds some 130,000 distinct CDR3 sequences; roughly 80% were observed only once. Together, the top ten hold around 0.51% of the sample. Source material: CD8+ T cells from PBMCs. The receptors stem from a human donor with multiple sclerosis.

The chain links TRBV7-9 to TRBJ1-1; 9 nucleotides agree with TRBD1. The CDR3 is made up of 16 amino acids. After removal of 4 bases from V and 6 bases from J, the junction contained 12 bases not matched to a gene. Germline CDR1 SEHNR, CDR2 FQNEAQ (reference sequence). Written as DNA, the CDR3 is TGTGCCAGCAGCTACGGATACGGGACAGGGATCCCTGAAGCTTTCTTT. It translates to CASSYGYGTGIPEAFF.

This chain links TRBV19 with TRBJ2-1; unclear D gene. The V and J ends lost 3 bases and 5 bases respectively, with 5 bases between them. Germline assignment: CDR1 LNHDA and CDR2 SQIVND (reference sequence). The CDR3 sequence is 12 residues long. CDR3 protein: CASSMNDNEQFF. CDR3 in DNA: TGTGCCAGTAGTATGAATGACAATGAGCAGTTCTTC. Combining the CDR3 with reference TRBV19 and TRBJ2-1 gives the whole variable domain DGGITQSPKYLFRKEGQNVTLSCEQNLNHDAMYWYRQDPGQGLRLIYYSQIVNDFQKGDIAEGYSVSREKKESFPLTVTSAQKNPTAFYLCASSMNDNEQFFGPGTRLTVL.

The chain employs TRBV12-3 or TRBV12-4 and TRBJ1-1; tentatively, D is TRBD1 (5 bases). The length of the CDR3 is 13 residues. V lost 7 bases and J 5 bases, leaving 14 bases between the germline ends. Written as DNA, the CDR3 is TGTGCCAGCACCCCTCCCGGGGGGACTGAAGCTTTCTTT. Its translation: CASTPPGGTEAFF.

The J gene is TRBJ2-1, the V gene TRBV19; D tentatively fits TRBD1 or TRBD2 (5 bases each). The CDR3 extends over 12 amino acids. CDR1 is LNHDA, CDR2 SQIVND, per germline (reference sequence). Trimming took off 5 bases at V and 4 bases at J, with 6 bases between the two ends. CDR3 DNA: TGTGCCAGTAGTTGGGGGTACAATGAGCAGTTCTTC. Amino acids: CASSWGYNEQFF.

The V and J genes are TRBV9 and TRBJ2-3; D is possibly TRBD2 (6 bases). In germline, CDR1 is SGDLS, CDR2 YYNGEE. The V gene lost 0 bases and the J gene lost 0 bases, with 8 bases spanning the gap. CDR3 length equals 15 residues. CDR3 region: CASSVAGDSTDTQYF. The CDR3 nucleotides are TGTGCCAGCAGCGTAGCGGGGGACAGCACAGATACGCAGTATTTT.

The genes are TRBV11-2 and TRBJ2-3, with D tentatively TRBD2 (5 bases). The CDR3 extends over 14 amino acids. Germline V gives CDR1 SGHAT, CDR2 FQNNGV. Trimming pared 1 base from V and 0 bases from J, leaving 5 bases between. The CDR3 DNA follows: TGTGCCAGCAGCTTAGGAGGGAGCACAGATACGCAGTATTTT. Protein product: CASSLGGSTDTQYF. The full variable domain, with the rest looked up from reference TRBV11-2 and TRBJ2-3, is EAGVAQSPRYKIIEKRQSVAFWCNPISGHATLYWYQQILGQGPKLLIQFQNNGVVDDSQLPKDRFSAERLKGVDSTLKIQPAKLEDSAVYLCASSLGGSTDTQYFGPGTRLTVL.

This clonotype was seen just once. The chain has TRBV28 and TRBJ2-4; tentatively, D is TRBD2 (6 bases). CDR1 is MDHEN, CDR2 SYDVKM, per germline. V dropped 3 bases and J dropped 9 bases, with 9 bases sitting between them. This CDR3 region has 12 residues. In DNA form, the CDR3 reads TGTGCCAGCAGTTTGGAGGGGATCATTCAGTACTTC. Protein product: CASSLEGIIQYF.

This chain connects TRBV15 to TRBJ1-5; no firm D call. Germline V gives CDR1 LNHNV, CDR2 YYDKDF (reference sequence). This CDR3 is 15 amino acids long. The V gene lost 0 bases and the J gene lost 11 bases, with 17 bases spanning the gap. CDR3 DNA: TGTGCCACCAGCAGAGAGACCGACTTAGATTCGTCCCAGCATTTT. Translating it yields CATSRETDLDSSQHF.

This sequence joins TRBV4-1 and TRBJ2-7; tentatively, D is TRBD1 (5 bases). V lost 6 bases, J lost 1 base, and 28 bases lay in between. Germline loops: CDR1 MGHRA, CDR2 YSYEKL. This CDR3 contains 19 residues. The CDR3 loop is CASSLSLYGRRASSYEQYF. For the CDR3, the DNA is TGCGCCAGCAGTCTGAGCTTATATGGTCGCAGGGCCTCATCCTACGAGCAGTACTTC.

This rearrangement joins TRBV5-1 to TRBJ1-6, with a tentative D call TRBD1 (6 bases). Per germline, CDR1 SGHRS and CDR2 YFSETQ. V dropped 7 bases and J dropped 9 bases, with 20 bases sitting between them. The CDR3 is 15 residues long. The CDR3 protein is CASSQGTGPGSPLHF. DNA for the CDR3: TGCGCCAGCTCCCAAGGCACAGGGCCAGGTTCACCCCTCCACTTT.

The chain combines TRBV21-1 with TRBJ1-2; the DNA was not compared with TRBD1, the D call given in the table. TRBV21-1 is given as a pseudogene. The length of the CDR3 is 15 residues. CDR3 bases: TGTGCCAGCAGCAAAAGGGAGACAGGGGTATATGGCTACACCTTC. This codes for CASSKRETGVYGYTF.

The V call is TRBV20-1, the J call TRBJ2-1, with D perhaps TRBD1 (6 bases). Germline V gene lookup returns CDR1 DFQATT and CDR2 SNEGSKA (reference sequence). V was cut by 7 bases and J by 6 bases, with 16 bases left in between. There are 13 residues in the CDR3. The CDR3 loop is CSVDDRLPNEQFF. The CDR3, as DNA: TGCAGTGTCGACGACAGGTTACCCAATGAGCAGTTCTTC.